This is a list of T cell receptor beta chains from one sample in a study of regulatory T cells in long-lasting Graves disease. TCRdb ran MiXCR on the multiplex PCR reads and lists one entry per CDR3 protein. The sample lists approximately 250,000 distinct CDR3 sequences; 15% to 20% were seen once. Sequenced here: peripheral blood mononuclear cells (PBMCs), sampled at new diagnosis, from a patient treated with antithyroid drugs. The receptors here all came from a female donor with Graves disease. Both conserved end residues are part of each CDR3. Each record gives: D gene, clone size, V gene, J gene, CDR3 DNA, CDR3 protein. A D gene is named only where the DNA matches it firmly. Size is omitted from some rows. Given values are once, few, many or a class for expanded clones.

>.|many|TRBV19|TRBJ1-1
TGTGCCAGTAGTTATACGCGGAACACTGAAGCTTTCTTT
CASSYTRNTEAFF
>.|.|TRBV19|TRBJ2-7
TGTGCCAGTAGTATTTCTGGGGACGAGCAGTACTTC
CASSISGDEQYF
>TRBD2|many|TRBV30|TRBJ2-2
TGTGCCTTACCGGGACTAGCGGGGAACACCGGGGAGCTGTTTTTT
CALPGLAGNTGELFF
>.|many|TRBV12-3/TRBV12-4|TRBJ1-2
TGTGCCAACGAACCCCGGAAGTGGGGGACCTATGGCTACACCTTC
CANEPRKWGTYGYTF
>.|many|TRBV6-6|TRBJ1-1
TGTGCCAGCAGTTACTCGTTTGGCACGAACACTGAAGCTTTCTTT
CASSYSFGTNTEAFF
>.|few|TRBV20-1|TRBJ2-1
TGCAGTGCTACGGGACCATCTTTCGATTACAATGAGCAGTTCTTC
CSATGPSFDYNEQFF
>.|.|TRBV6-1|TRBJ2-5
TGTGCCAGCAGTGACCTGTGGGGGATGGGGGAGACCCAGTACTTC
CASSDLWGMGETQYF
>.|many|TRBV7-9|TRBJ1-2
TGTGCCAGCAGCCCTGCGGGCAGGGAAGCCTATGGCTACACCTTC
CASSPAGREAYGYTF
>.|many|TRBV18|TRBJ2-5
TGTGCCAGCTCACCAATTCTGGGGGACCAAGAGACCCAGTACTTC
CASSPILGDQETQYF
>TRBD2|many|TRBV20-1|TRBJ2-1
TGCAGTGCTAGAGAAGCGCGGGGGGACAATGAGCAGTTCTTC
CSAREARGDNEQFF
>TRBD1|many|TRBV7-2|TRBJ1-2
TGTGCCAGCAGCTTAGCGGGACAGGGGGGGAATGGCTACACCTTC
CASSLAGQGGNGYTF
>.|many|TRBV12-3/TRBV12-4|TRBJ1-5
TGTGCCAGCAGTGGAGGGGGTAGCAATCAGCCCCAGCATTTT
CASSGGGSNQPQHF
>.|few|TRBV6-5|TRBJ1-5
TGTGCCAGCAGTTATAGGGGTAGGGTTCAGCCCCAGCATTTT
CASSYRGRVQPQHF
>TRBD2|many|TRBV19|TRBJ2-1
TGTGCCAGTAGCTCGACTAGGGCGCTAGCGGGGTGGTACAATGAGCAGTTCTTC
CASSSTRALAGWYNEQFF